This TCR beta chain is drawn from a study of early T cells in non-severe SARS-CoV-2 infection. Overall study context: From unsorted whole blood, bulk RNA was sequenced, and the chains remained unpaired. Findings of the study overall: Reliance on VDJdb matching favored anti-spike CD8 responses; private and CD4 specificities were missed.

Individual cDNA molecules were tagged with unique molecular identifiers. TCRdb processed the 5' RACE reads anew with MiXCR; each CDR3 protein has one entry. The table records 60,000 to 75,000 distinct CDR3 sequences, about 11% of them present only once. Trimming stripped 5 bases from V and 4 bases from J, with 15 bases between. Germline loops: CDR1 SGHDN, CDR2 FVKESK. The CDR3 is made up of 15 amino acids. Regarding this clonotype: Its target is unknown.

The origin of this receptor is an adult who was a healthcare worker with PCR-confirmed SARS-CoV-2 infection or an uninfected control (not recorded which). Sequenced sample: whole blood. The chain uses TRBV14 and TRBJ1-5; tentatively, D is TRBD1 (5 bases). The CDR3 coding sequence is TGTGCCAGCAGCTCTGCCGGGGGATTGAATCAGCCCCAGCATTTT. This codes for CASSSAGGLNQPQHF.